The rows below give T cell receptor beta chains drawn from one sample of a study of blood T cell repertoires in COVID-19. Profiling relied on immunoSEQ multiplex PCR, and the TCRdb table lists in-frame clones only, not all of them. Found here are approximately 70,000 clones, roughly 84% of them singletons; the top ten hold around 4.1%. The sequenced sample consisted of peripheral blood. The source of these receptors is an older woman with acute or convalescent COVID-19. Each CDR3 is given with its conserved first and last residue. D genes are given only for firm matches. The size of a clone is reported for some rows only, either as once, few or many, or as a class for expanded clones.

>TRBD1|NA|TRBV9|TRBJ1-5|15
TGTGCCAGCAGCGTAGGGGACAGCCTCAATCAGCCCCAGCATTTT
CASSVGDSLNQPQHF
>TRBD1|once|TRBV7-9|TRBJ1-2|14
TGTGCCAGCAGCCACCAGGACAGGGCTGGCGGCTACACCTTC
CASSHQDRAGGYTF
>NA|NA|TRBV10-3|TRBJ1-1|14
TGTGCCATCAGTGAAATGGGGCTCGGCACTGAAGCTTTCTTT
CAISEMGLGTEAFF
>NA|NA|TRBV5-4|TRBJ2-5|13
TGTGCCAGCAGCTTGGGAGGCGGCGAGACCCAGTACTTC
CASSLGGGETQYF
>NA|NA|TRBV12-3/TRBV12-4|TRBJ2-7|13
TGTGCCAGCAGTCTGGCAGTCCCCTACGAGCAGTACTTC
CASSLAVPYEQYF
>NA|NA|TRBV6-6|TRBJ2-7|11
TGTGCCAGCAGTGGCCGCAGTGGGCAGTACTTC
CASSGRSGQYF
>NA|NA|TRBV6-7|TRBJ1-1|15
TGTGCCAGCAGTTCGGCTACAGGGTGCCCCACTGAAGCTTTCTTT
CASSSATGCPTEAFF
>NA|once|TRBV6-1|TRBJ2-7|16
TGTGCCAGCAGTGAAGAGGGGGTAGGACTTGAAGACTGGCAGTACTTC
CASSEEGVGLEDWQYF
>TRBD2|NA|TRBV5-1|TRBJ2-3|17
TGCGCCAGCAGCTTGGACATCGCGGGGGTGGGCACAGATACGCAGTATTTT
CASSLDIAGVGTDTQYF
>NA|NA|TRBV6-2/TRBV6-3|TRBJ2-7|14
TGTGCCAGCAGTTATTTGGCGGGGTCCAACGAGCAGTACTTC
CASSYLAGSNEQYF
>NA|NA|TRBV2|TRBJ2-5|12
TGTGCCAGCAGCCCTACAGGGGAGACCCAGTACTTC
CASSPTGETQYF
>TRBD2|NA|TRBV18|TRBJ2-7|13
TGTGCCAGCTCACCAGGGACTAGCTACGAGCAGTACTTC
CASSPGTSYEQYF
>TRBD1|NA|TRBV6-5|TRBJ1-4|15
TGTGCCAGCAGTTACCGGACAGGGCGGGAAGAAAAACTGTTTTTT
CASSYRTGREEKLFF
>NA|NA|TRBV5-5|TRBJ1-1|14
TGTGCCAGCAGCTTGTATTCCACTTTCACTGAAGCTTTCTTT
CASSLYSTFTEAFF
>TRBD1|NA|TRBV9|TRBJ1-3|17
TGTGCCAGCAGCGGACAGGGGCAAAAGTCCTCTGGAAACACCATATATTTT
CASSGQGQKSSGNTIYF
>TRBD1|NA|TRBV18|TRBJ1-2|17
TGTGCCAGCTCACCACCTGGAGTCCGGGACAGCGGCTATGGCTACACCTTC
CASSPPGVRDSGYGYTF
>NA|NA|TRBV7-9|TRBJ1-2|16
TGTGCCAGCAGCTTCCTACCGGGCCGGGAACACTATGGCTACACCTTC
CASSFLPGREHYGYTF
>TRBD1|once|TRBV9|TRBJ1-4|15
TGTGCCAGCAGCGCCTCCGGGACAGGGAAAGAAAAACTGTTTTTT
CASSASGTGKEKLFF
>TRBD1|few|TRBV19|TRBJ1-6|16
TGTGCCAGTAGTATCTCGGTTGGGACAGGGGCTTCACCCCTCCACTTT
CASSISVGTGASPLHF
>NA|NA|TRBV6-5|TRBJ1-5|15
TGTGCCAGCAGGCCTCTTGAGGGACACAATCAGCCCCAGCATTTT
CASRPLEGHNQPQHF
>TRBD1|NA|TRBV5-1|TRBJ1-1|13
TGCGCCAGCAGGAAGGGGGCTATCACTGAAGCTTTCTTT
CASRKGAITEAFF
>TRBD1|NA|TRBV29-1|TRBJ1-5|13
TGCAGCGCAAGACAGGGGGCGGGTCAGCCCCAGCATTTT
CSARQGAGQPQHF
>NA|NA|TRBV6-5|TRBJ1-3|13
TGTGCCAGCAGTATCAGGGATGGAAACACCATATATTTT
CASSIRDGNTIYF
>NA|NA|TRBV12-2|TRBJ1-1|15
TGTGCAAGTCGCCAAAGACAGGGGAGGACCACTGAAGCTTTCTTT
CASRQRQGRTTEAFF
>NA|many|TRBV5-6|TRBJ2-7|12
TGTGCCAGCAGCTTGGGAAGGGGCGAGCAGTACTTC
CASSLGRGEQYF
>TRBD1|NA|TRBV7-6|TRBJ1-3|18
TGTGCCAGCAGCTTACAGCCGGGACAGGGGAATCATGGAAACACCATATATTTT
CASSLQPGQGNHGNTIYF
>NA|NA|TRBV19|TRBJ1-3|16
TGTGCCAGTAGTATATCCCAGGGGATCTCTGGAAACACCATATATTTT
CASSISQGISGNTIYF
>NA|NA|TRBV6-5|TRBJ2-7|14
TGTGCCAGCAGGCGCTCGGGGTCGGGGGACGAGCAGTACTTC
CASRRSGSGDEQYF
>NA|NA|TRBV9|TRBJ2-3|15
TGTGCCAGCAGCGCAGCAGGGTCAGGGGCAGATACGCAGTATTTT
CASSAAGSGADTQYF
>NA|few|TRBV5-4|TRBJ1-1|14
TGTGCCAGCACCGATCAAAGACTGGGCACTGAAGCTTTCTTT
CASTDQRLGTEAFF
>NA|NA|TRBV19|TRBJ1-5|17
TGTGCCAGTAGTGACACCGCCAGGGGCGTGGGCAATCAGCCCCAGCATTTT
CASSDTARGVGNQPQHF
>TRBD1|NA|TRBV4-1|TRBJ1-4|17
TGCGCCAGCAGCCAAGCTCCGGGACAGGGGGTCTACGAAAAACTGTTTTTT
CASSQAPGQGVYEKLFF
>TRBD2|few|TRBV6-4|TRBJ2-1|16
TGTGCCAGCAGCCTTGGACTAGCGGGGGGGACAGATGAGCAGTTCTTC
CASSLGLAGGTDEQFF
>NA|NA|TRBV9|TRBJ2-5|15
TGTGCCAGCAGCGTAGCCCCAGCAGGCCAAGAGACCCAGTACTTC
CASSVAPAGQETQYF
>NA|NA|TRBV7-5|TRBJ1-1|17
TGTGTCAGAAGCTTATGCCAGGGGGCGGACGATGACACTGAAGCTTTCTTT
CVRSLCQGADDDTEAFF
>TRBD1|NA|TRBV10-2|TRBJ1-4|18
TGCGCCAGCAGTGAGGGAAGACAGGGGGCTGCGGCTAATGAAAAACTGTTTTTT
CASSEGRQGAAANEKLFF
>TRBD1|NA|TRBV10-1|TRBJ2-1|15
TGCGCCAGCCCCCGGGTTGGACAGGTCAGGGATGAGCAGTTCTTC
CASPRVGQVRDEQFF
>NA|NA|TRBV3-1/TRBV3-2|TRBJ1-5|15
TGTGCCAGCAGCCAAGCGGCAGGGAACAATCAGCCCCAGCATTTT
CASSQAAGNNQPQHF
>NA|once|TRBV11-1|TRBJ2-5|14
TGTGCCAGCGAAGGGGGTGCGGGCCAAGAGACCCAGTACTTC
CASEGGAGQETQYF
>TRBD2|NA|TRBV18|TRBJ2-7|18
TGTGCCAGCTCATCCCCAGGGACTAGCGGGGGTCTCCCCTACGAGCAGTACTTC
CASSSPGTSGGLPYEQYF
>TRBD2|once|TRBV27|TRBJ2-1|16
TGTGCCAGCAGTTTATCTGGACGGGGGGTTTACAATGAGCAGTTCTTC
CASSLSGRGVYNEQFF
>NA|NA|TRBV12-3/TRBV12-4|TRBJ1-2|13
TGTGCCAGCAGTCACTCCTACTCGAGCGGCTACACCTTC
CASSHSYSSGYTF
>NA|few|TRBV7-2|TRBJ2-7|15
TGTGCCAGCAGCTTTGACCGACACCCCTCCTACGAGCAGTACTTC
CASSFDRHPSYEQYF
>TRBD1|NA|TRBV27|TRBJ1-1|15
TGTGCCAGCAGGTTACGGGGACAGGGCAACACTGAAGCTTTCTTT
CASRLRGQGNTEAFF
>TRBD2|NA|TRBV3-1/TRBV3-2|TRBJ2-7|15
TGTGCCAGCAGCCCGGACGCCCGGGGGGTGAACGAGCAGTACTTC
CASSPDARGVNEQYF
>NA|NA|TRBV27|TRBJ2-5|13
TGTGCCAGCAGTCCCTTGAGTTCGGAGACCCAGTACTTC
CASSPLSSETQYF
>TRBD1|once|TRBV6-5|TRBJ2-7|15
TGTGCCAGCAGTTACTCGAGGACAGGGACCTACGAGCAGTACTTC
CASSYSRTGTYEQYF
>TRBD1|few|TRBV11-2|TRBJ2-2|19
TGTGCCAGCAGTCCTAGGCCTCCCGGGACAGGGGGCGCCGGCGGGGAGCTGTTTTTT
CASSPRPPGTGGAGGELFF
>TRBD1|NA|TRBV13|TRBJ1-6|20
TGTGCCAGCAGCTTAGGTCTCTGGACAGGGGAAGGCTCCTATAATTCACCCCTCCACTTT
CASSLGLWTGEGSYNSPLHF
>NA|NA|TRBV19|TRBJ1-1|11
TGTGCCAGTAGCCCAGGGACTGAAGCTTTCTTT
CASSPGTEAFF
>NA|NA|TRBV3-1/TRBV3-2|TRBJ2-7|12
TGTGCCAGCAGGGGGACTCGCTACGAGCAGTACTTC
CASRGTRYEQYF
>TRBD1|NA|TRBV5-1|TRBJ1-2|16
TGCGCCAGCAGCTCCGGGACAGGGAACTCTATCTATGGCTACACCTTC
CASSSGTGNSIYGYTF
>TRBD1|once|TRBV19|TRBJ1-2|14
TGTGCCAGTAGTTTATGGGACAGAAACTATGGCTACACCTTC
CASSLWDRNYGYTF